A single sample gave rise to the 23 T cell receptor beta chains below, sequenced in a study of somatic mutations in cytotoxic T cells in rheumatoid arthritis (dated by TCRdb to about 2017). The method was the immunoSEQ multiplex PCR assay. TCRdb took this table from immuneACCESS and kept in-frame rearrangements with V and J called. Such tables lack part of the clones; where checked against another copy, unresolved V genes explain under half of the gap, and the rest is unexplained. A total of roughly 9,800 clones appear in this sample, about three quarters of them only once. Around 21% of the sample goes to the ten largest clones. Sequenced input: CD8+ T cells sorted from blood. These receptors were obtained from a man over 45 in good health.

J is TRBJ2-2 and V is TRBV6-1, with TRBD1 matching over 8 bases. The CDR3 totals 15 residues. Germline values: CDR1 MNHNS, CDR2 SASEGT. The V gene end was trimmed by 5 bases and the J gene end by 1 base; junction bases not matched to a gene: 3. The CDR3 nucleotides are TGTGCCAGCAGTCCGGGGACAGGGAACACCGGGGAGCTGTTTTTT. It specifies CASSPGTGNTGELFF.

This clone was seen only a few times. The chain employs TRBV4-1 and TRBJ1-2, with D hard to call. Looked up from germline, CDR1 is MGHRA and CDR2 is YSYEKL. With 1 base removed from V and 1 base from J, the gap between germline ends came to 7 bases. The CDR3 covers 14 residues. In nucleotides, the CDR3 is TGCGCCAGCAGCCAAGGGGCAGTTAACTATGGCTACACCTTC. This encodes CASSQGAVNYGYTF.

The chain couples TRBV4-3 to TRBJ2-1; 8 nucleotides line up with TRBD2. Germline CDR1 and CDR2: LGHNA and YSLEER. The CDR3 totals 17 residues. V was pared by 0 bases and J by 7 bases, with 11 bases of the junction left unmatched. CDR3 in DNA: TGCGCCAGCAGCCAAGAAGGGTCGAGCGGGAGAACGAATGAGCAGTTCTTC. Translating gives CASSQEGSSGRTNEQFF.

This clone was seen a single time. The CDR3 spells CATGAGTSGSSYEQYF. Written as DNA, the CDR3 is TGTGCCACAGGGGCCGGGACTAGCGGAAGCTCCTACGAGCAGTACTTC. The chain carries TRBV10-3 and TRBJ2-7; the match to TRBD2 covers 11 bases. J lost 0 bases, V lost 10 bases, and 11 bases had no gene match. Looked up from germline, CDR1 is ENHRY and CDR2 is SYGVKD. This CDR3 has 16 amino acids.

This clone came up a few times. This rearrangement joins TRBV4-3 to TRBJ1-2; 8 bases line up with TRBD1. J was trimmed by 6 bases and V by 3 bases; bases with no gene match: 15. Per germline, CDR1 LGHNA and CDR2 YSLEER. This CDR3 spans 17 amino acids. The CDR3 sequence is CASSHQGALGVGNGYTF. CDR3 DNA sequence: TGCGCCAGCAGCCATCAGGGGGCCTTGGGTGTGGGGAATGGCTACACCTTC.

This clone was counted a few times. V is TRBV13 and J is TRBJ2-7; tentative D call: TRBD2 (5 bases). The CDR3 runs 14 residues. Between the trimmed V and J ends, which lost 6 bases and 5 bases, there was a span of 17 bases. The germline gives CDR1 PRHDT, CDR2 FYEKMQ (reference sequence). The CDR3 loop is CASRGRRQGNEQYF. Here the CDR3 DNA reads TGTGCCAGCAGGGGCCGGAGGCAAGGGAACGAGCAGTACTTC.

The CDR3 reads CASKFSTNLEGYTF. For the CDR3, the DNA is TGTGCCAGCAAATTTTCTACCAACTTAGAGGGCTACACCTTC. The gene calls are TRBV27 and TRBJ1-2; D is ambiguous. V dropped 7 bases and J dropped 8 bases, with 20 bases sitting between them. Germline values: CDR1 MNHEY, CDR2 SMNVEV (reference sequence). This CDR3 comprises 14 residues.

The J gene is TRBJ1-3, the V gene TRBV5-1; D might be TRBD1 (5 bases). The V gene's germline CDR1 is SGHRS and CDR2 YFSETQ. The CDR3 runs 16 residues. V was shortened by 4 bases and J by 1 base, with 15 bases between the two germline ends. The CDR3 is CASSAGTEGSGNTIYF. The CDR3 DNA reads TGCGCCAGCAGCGCCGGGACGGAGGGTTCTGGAAACACCATATATTTT.

This clone was found once. The chain uses TRBV4-3 and TRBJ1-2, with a tentative D call TRBD1 (5 bases). V shed 0 bases and J shed 3 bases, with 14 bases lying between them. The CDR3 has 16 residues. Germline V gives CDR1 LGHNA, CDR2 YSLEER. CDR3 residues: CASSQDREGRYYGYTF. The CDR3 DNA reads as TGCGCCAGCAGCCAAGATAGGGAGGGGCGATACTATGGCTACACCTTC.

The chain couples TRBV28 to TRBJ1-1, with D possibly TRBD1 on 5 matching bases. There are 14 residues in the CDR3. CDR1 MDHEN and CDR2 SYDVKM come from the germline V gene. V was pared by 2 bases and J by 5 bases, with 12 bases between. This chain's CDR3 is CASSLRAAGTEAFF. CDR3 DNA sequence: TGTGCCAGCAGTTTACGGGCGGCAGGGACTGAAGCTTTCTTT.

V and J are TRBV29-1 and TRBJ2-7; TRBD2 might be the D (6 bases). V gave up 3 bases and J gave up 0 bases, with 15 bases separating them. The CDR3 extends over 15 amino acids. The germline gives CDR1 SQVTM, CDR2 ANQGSEA. The CDR3: CSVEARETTSYEQYF. Here the CDR3 DNA reads TGCAGCGTTGAGGCGCGGGAAACAACCTCCTACGAGCAGTACTTC.

In DNA form, the CDR3 reads TGTGCCAGCAGTCCTGGGGGGGACAGGGGGTTCGGGGAGACCCAGTACTTC. Translating gives CASSPGGDRGFGETQYF. V gene TRBV28 combines with J gene TRBJ2-5; TRBD1 aligns across 11 bases. There are 17 residues in the CDR3. Trimming cost V 5 bases and J 5 bases; bases outside gene matches: 13. Germline V lookup: CDR1 MDHEN, CDR2 SYDVKM.

The CDR3 nucleotides are TGTGCCAGTAGTATGGAGGCAGCAGAAGAGACCCAGTACTTC. It yields the protein CASSMEAAEETQYF. The chain carries TRBV19 and TRBJ2-5; TRBD2 might be the D (5 bases). With 3 bases removed from V and 3 bases from J, the gap between germline ends came to 11 bases. The V gene's germline CDR1 is LNHDA and CDR2 SQIVND (reference sequence). The CDR3 has 14 residues.

V and J are TRBV5-1 and TRBJ2-7; D is undetermined. Between the trimmed V and J ends, which lost 0 bases and 4 bases, there was a span of 8 bases. Germline CDR1 is SGHRS and CDR2 is YFSETQ. The CDR3 has 13 amino acids. CDR3 nucleotide sequence: TGCGCCAGCAGCTTGGAACAGACATACGAGCAGTACTTC. Translation: CASSLEQTYEQYF.

The chain couples TRBV5-6 to TRBJ1-1; D call uncertain. The CDR3 totals 16 residues. Trimming cost V 4 bases and J 4 bases, with 20 bases left between them. Germline assignment: CDR1 SGHDT and CDR2 YYEEEE. This CDR3 reads CASSMWLAGSFTEAFF. The DNA for the CDR3 is TGTGCCAGCAGCATGTGGCTTGCGGGGTCCTTCACTGAAGCTTTCTTT. The complete variable domain, with remaining parts taken from reference TRBV5-6 and TRBJ1-1, reads DAGVTQSPTHLIKTRGQQVTLRCSPKSGHDTVSWYQQALGQGPQFIFQYYEEEERQRGNFPDRFSGHQFPNYSSELNVNALLLGDSALYLCASSMWLAGSFTEAFFGQGTRLTVV.

V is TRBV7-8 and J is TRBJ2-1; 12 bases match TRBD2. The length of the CDR3 is 19 residues. The germline CDR1 and CDR2 sequences are SGHVS and FQNEAQ. V trimming: 2 bases; J trimming: 2 bases; junction bases outside the gene matches: 10. The CDR3 bases are TGTGCCAGCAGCTTAATTACTAGCGGGGGGCAGACGGCCTACAATGAGCAGTTCTTC. The encoded protein is CASSLITSGGQTAYNEQFF. Full variable domain (remainder filled in from reference TRBV7-8 and TRBJ2-1): GAGVSQSPRYKVAKRGQDVALRCDPISGHVSLFWYQQALGQGPEFLTYFQNEAQLDKSGLPSDRFFAERPEGSVSTLKIQRTQQEDSAVYLCASSLITSGGQTAYNEQFFGPGTRLTVL.

Relative to its sample, this clone is large. The chain has TRBV27 and TRBJ2-7; 10 bases agree with TRBD2. Germline V gene lookup returns CDR1 MNHEY and CDR2 SMNVEV (reference sequence). The CDR3 spans 14 residues. The ends lost 6 bases at V and 3 bases at J; junction bases unmatched: 5. The CDR3 sequence is CASSLSGRVYEQYF. DNA of the CDR3: TGTGCCAGCAGCCTGAGCGGGAGGGTCTACGAGCAGTACTTC.

A few counts support this clone. The V gene is TRBV11-2, the J gene TRBJ1-5; the D gene is possibly TRBD1 (5 bases). The CDR3 runs 15 residues. The V and J ends lost 4 bases and 2 bases respectively, with 12 bases between them. Looked up from germline, CDR1 is SGHAT and CDR2 is FQNNGV. CDR3 DNA: TGTGCCAGCAGCTCGACAGCTGCGGGCAATCAGCCCCAGCATTTT. Encoded protein: CASSSTAAGNQPQHF. Based on the CDR3 plus reference TRBV11-2 and TRBJ1-5, the full variable domain is EAGVAQSPRYKIIEKRQSVAFWCNPISGHATLYWYQQILGQGPKLLIQFQNNGVVDDSQLPKDRFSAERLKGVDSTLKIQPAKLEDSAVYLCASSSTAAGNQPQHFGDGTRLSIL.

The genes are TRBV27 and TRBJ2-7; the match to TRBD1 covers 12 bases. The germline V gene has CDR1 MNHEY and CDR2 SMNVEV (reference sequence). There are 17 residues in the CDR3. V dropped 3 bases and J dropped 6; count of bases not matched to a gene: 12. The CDR3 is CASSLLSGQGARGEQYF. For the CDR3, the DNA is TGTGCCAGCAGTTTGCTGTCGGGACAGGGGGCGCGGGGCGAGCAGTACTTC.

The chain recombines TRBV6-4 with TRBJ2-7, with 11 bases aligning to TRBD2. The trim removed 6 bases at V and 4 bases at J, leaving 8 bases unmatched. There are 15 residues in the CDR3. Looked up from germline, CDR1 is MRHNA and CDR2 is SNTAGT. The CDR3 is CASRPTSGGSYEQYF. CDR3 DNA sequence: TGTGCCAGCAGACCTACTAGCGGGGGTTCGTACGAGCAGTACTTC.

V usage is TRBV9 and J usage is TRBJ2-7, with 8 nucleotides matching TRBD1. The trim removed 3 bases at V and 4 bases at J, leaving 9 bases unmatched. Germline lookup yields CDR1 SGDLS and CDR2 YYNGEE. CDR3 length: 15 residues. The CDR3, as DNA: TGTGCCAGCAGCGAGGGGCAGGGGGCCTCGTACGAGCAGTACTTC. Residues: CASSEGQGASYEQYF. The variable domain in full, with the rest retrieved from reference TRBV9 and TRBJ2-7, is DSGVTQTPKHLITATGQRVTLRCSPRSGDLSVYWYQQSLDQGLQFLIQYYNGEERAKGNILERFSAQQFPDLHSELNLSSLELGDSALYFCASSEGQGASYEQYFGPGTRLTVT.

The chain joins TRBV9 to TRBJ2-1, with D perhaps TRBD1 (5 bases). The length of the CDR3 is 15 residues. Per the germline V gene, CDR1 is SGDLS and CDR2 is YYNGEE. Between the trimmed V and J ends, which lost 0 bases and 1 base, there was a span of 8 bases. In DNA form, the CDR3 reads TGTGCCAGCAGCGTAGAGCCAGGGTCCTACAATGAGCAGTTCTTC. Protein sequence: CASSVEPGSYNEQFF.

The V and J genes are TRBV27 and TRBJ2-7; no clear D. CDR3 size: 12 residues. Per germline, CDR1 MNHEY and CDR2 SMNVEV (reference sequence). V lost 0 bases, J lost 3 bases, and 3 bases lay in between. The CDR3 sequence: CASSLSGYEQYF. Here the CDR3 DNA reads TGTGCCAGCAGTTTATCCGGCTACGAGCAGTACTTC.